This T cell receptor beta chain was observed in a study of cytomegalovirus exposure and HLA in healthy donors. Here immunoSEQ multiplex PCR was the method, and the copy in TCRdb shows in-frame clones only, minus some. Of 140,000 or so clones listed, approximately 88% are singletons. The study's findings and limits: The classifier, whose performance was assessed in both the original and validation cohorts, reportedly diagnosed cytomegalovirus status with high specificity and sensitivity. Specificity for CMV antigens was confirmed in vitro for a few of the CMV-associated chains. TCR beta chains numbering about 160 were designated cytomegalovirus-associated.

In regard to this clone: The antigen is not known.

The donors were members of the validation cohort, which comprised roughly 120 subjects and was separate from the first cohort of roughly 700 subjects. This clonotype was obtained from a man aged 18 to 29 in good health and CMV-seropositive. The sequencing sample was made of PBMCs.

Written as DNA, the CDR3 is TGTGCCAGCTCAGGACAGGACATGAACACTGAAGCTTTCTTT. This codes for CASSGQDMNTEAFF. This chain links TRBV18 with TRBJ1-1, with 7 bases identical to TRBD1. This CDR3 is 14 amino acids long. Germline assignment: CDR1 KGHSH and CDR2 LQKENI. The V gene end was trimmed by 5 bases and the J gene end by 0 bases; junction bases not matched to a gene: 3.